This TCR beta chain was documented in a study of post-analysis software for immune sequencing data. Overall study context: Included courses were relapsing-remitting and secondary progressive multiple sclerosis; progressive-relapsing multiple sclerosis was also included. Study-wide results and limits: TRBV5-6, TRBV5-1 and TRBV20-1 were among roughly 5 TRBV segments more frequent in patients than controls. Compared with controls, patients showed significantly lower normalized Chao1 diversity.

Notes on this clonotype: Its antigen is undetermined.

Every TCR beta cDNA library bore unique molecular identifiers. Roughly 450,000 cDNA molecules came from around 1 to 10 million T cells. Each CDR3 protein gets one entry after TCRdb re-called the PCR reads with MiXCR. The data show 650,000 to 850,000 distinct CDR3 sequences, roughly 50% seen once. The trim removed 0 bases at V and 2 bases at J, leaving 3 bases unmatched. Germline V gene lookup returns CDR1 SGHRS and CDR2 YFSETQ. The CDR3 has 15 residues. The receptor was derived from a girl aged 5-17 years with multiple sclerosis. Sequencing was carried out using blood. The rearrangement links TRBV5-1 to TRBJ2-3, with 7 nucleotides matching TRBD1. CDR3 coding DNA: TGCGCCAGCAGCTTGGAGGGGGCGCACACAGATACGCAGTATTTT. The encoded protein is CASSLEGAHTDTQYF.